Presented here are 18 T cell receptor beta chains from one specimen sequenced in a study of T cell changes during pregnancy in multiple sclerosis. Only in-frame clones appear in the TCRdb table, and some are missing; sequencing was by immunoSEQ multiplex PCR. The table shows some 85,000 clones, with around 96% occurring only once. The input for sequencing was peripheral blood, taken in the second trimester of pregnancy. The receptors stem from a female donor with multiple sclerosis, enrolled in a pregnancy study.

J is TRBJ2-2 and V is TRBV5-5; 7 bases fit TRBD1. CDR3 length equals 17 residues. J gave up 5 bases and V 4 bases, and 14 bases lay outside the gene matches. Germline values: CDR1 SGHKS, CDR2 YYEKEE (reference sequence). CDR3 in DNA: TGTGCCAGCAGCCGCATACCGAGTGTGACAGGGACCGGGGAGCTGTTTTTT. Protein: CASSRIPSVTGTGELFF.

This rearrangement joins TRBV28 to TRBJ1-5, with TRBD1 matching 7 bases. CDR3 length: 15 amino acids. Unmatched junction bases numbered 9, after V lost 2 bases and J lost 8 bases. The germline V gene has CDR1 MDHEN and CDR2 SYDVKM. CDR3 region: CASSLGFPGTEPQHF. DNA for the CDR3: TGTGCCAGCAGTTTAGGTTTCCCGGGGACAGAGCCCCAGCATTTT. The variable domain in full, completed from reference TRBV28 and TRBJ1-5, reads DVKVTQSSRYLVKRTGEKVFLECVQDMDHENMFWYRQDPGLGLRLIYFSYDVKMKEKGDIPEGYSVSREKKERFSLILESASTNQTSMYLCASSLGFPGTEPQHFGDGTRLSIL.

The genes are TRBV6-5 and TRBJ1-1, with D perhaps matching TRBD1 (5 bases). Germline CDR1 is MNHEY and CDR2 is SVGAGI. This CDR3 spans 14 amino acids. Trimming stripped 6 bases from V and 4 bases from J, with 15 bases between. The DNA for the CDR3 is TGTGCCAGCAGGGTTGCGGGGCTGGGCACTGAAGCTTTCTTT. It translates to CASRVAGLGTEAFF.

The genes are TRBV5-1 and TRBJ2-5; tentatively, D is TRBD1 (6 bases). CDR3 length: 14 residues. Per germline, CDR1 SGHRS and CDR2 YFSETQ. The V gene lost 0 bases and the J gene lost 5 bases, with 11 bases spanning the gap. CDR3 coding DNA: TGCGCCAGCAGCTTGGAAGGGGGATGGGAGACCCAGTACTTC. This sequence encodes CASSLEGGWETQYF.

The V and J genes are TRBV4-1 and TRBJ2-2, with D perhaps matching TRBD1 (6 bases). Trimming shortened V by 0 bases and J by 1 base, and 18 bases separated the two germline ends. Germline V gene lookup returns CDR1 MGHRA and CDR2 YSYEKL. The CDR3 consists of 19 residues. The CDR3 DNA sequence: TGCGCCAGCAGCCAAGACAGGGGCGAATTAGGGCGGAACACCGGGGAGCTGTTTTTT. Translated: CASSQDRGELGRNTGELFF.

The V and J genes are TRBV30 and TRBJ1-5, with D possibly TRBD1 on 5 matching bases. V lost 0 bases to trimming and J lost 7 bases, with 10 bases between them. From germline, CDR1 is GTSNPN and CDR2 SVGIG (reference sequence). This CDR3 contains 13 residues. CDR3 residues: CAWSVGVTQPQHF. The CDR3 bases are TGTGCCTGGAGTGTAGGGGTTACCCAGCCCCAGCATTTT.

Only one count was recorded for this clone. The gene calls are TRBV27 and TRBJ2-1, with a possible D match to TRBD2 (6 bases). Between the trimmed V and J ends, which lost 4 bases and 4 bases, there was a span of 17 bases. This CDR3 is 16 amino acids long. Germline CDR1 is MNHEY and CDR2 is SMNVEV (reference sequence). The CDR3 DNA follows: TGTGCCAGCAGTTCTTTCCCTAGCGCGAATTACAATGAGCAGTTCTTC. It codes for CASSSFPSANYNEQFF.

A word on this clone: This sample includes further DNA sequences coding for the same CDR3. CDR3 residues: CASSPLAGGGTGELFF. The CDR3 coding sequence is TGCGCCAGCAGCCCGCTAGCGGGAGGGGGCACCGGGGAGCTGTTTTTT. The chain uses TRBV4-1 and TRBJ2-2; 12 bases agree with TRBD2. J gave up 4 bases and V 4 bases, and 4 bases lay outside the gene matches. This CDR3 comprises 16 residues. Germline loops: CDR1 MGHRA, CDR2 YSYEKL.

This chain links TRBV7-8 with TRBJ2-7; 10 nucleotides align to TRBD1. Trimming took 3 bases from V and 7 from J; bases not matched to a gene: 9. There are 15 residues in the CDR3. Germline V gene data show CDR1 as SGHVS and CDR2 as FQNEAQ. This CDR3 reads CASSLTGGRSGEQYF. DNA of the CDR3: TGTGCCAGCAGCTTGACAGGGGGCAGGTCTGGGGAGCAGTACTTC.

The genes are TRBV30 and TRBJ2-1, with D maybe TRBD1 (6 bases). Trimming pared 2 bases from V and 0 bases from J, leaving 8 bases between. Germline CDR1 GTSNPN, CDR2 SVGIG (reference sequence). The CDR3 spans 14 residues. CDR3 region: CAWSQGSSYNEQFF. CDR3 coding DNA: TGTGCCTGGAGTCAGGGGAGCTCCTACAATGAGCAGTTCTTC.

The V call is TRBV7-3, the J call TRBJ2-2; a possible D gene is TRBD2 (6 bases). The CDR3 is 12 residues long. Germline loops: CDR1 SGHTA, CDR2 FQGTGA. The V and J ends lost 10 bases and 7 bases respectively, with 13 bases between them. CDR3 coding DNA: TGTGCCACAACACTCGGGGGCGGGGAGCTGTTTTTT. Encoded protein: CATTLGGGELFF.

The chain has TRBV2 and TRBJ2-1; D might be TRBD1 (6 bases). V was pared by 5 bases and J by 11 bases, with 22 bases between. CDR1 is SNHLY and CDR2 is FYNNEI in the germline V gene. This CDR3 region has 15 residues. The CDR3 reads CASSPPLDSRPKQFF. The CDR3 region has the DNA TGTGCCAGCAGTCCCCCTCTGGACAGTAGACCGAAGCAGTTCTTC.

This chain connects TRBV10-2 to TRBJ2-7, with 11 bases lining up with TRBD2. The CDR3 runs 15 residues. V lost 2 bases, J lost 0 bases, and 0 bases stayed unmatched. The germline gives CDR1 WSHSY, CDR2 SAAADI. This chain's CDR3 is CASSETSGSSYEQYF. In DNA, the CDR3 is TGCGCCAGCAGTGAGACTAGCGGGAGCTCCTACGAGCAGTACTTC.

The CDR3, as DNA: TGTGCCAGCAGCAAGGGACTAGCGGGCGGGGAGCTGTTTTTT. It yields the protein CASSKGLAGGELFF. This chain connects TRBV7-9 to TRBJ2-2; TRBD2 matches 12 bases. The V segment lost 5 bases and the J segment 7 bases; nucleotides outside the gene matches: 2. The CDR3 is 14 residues long. CDR1 SEHNR and CDR2 FQNEAQ come from the germline V gene (reference sequence).

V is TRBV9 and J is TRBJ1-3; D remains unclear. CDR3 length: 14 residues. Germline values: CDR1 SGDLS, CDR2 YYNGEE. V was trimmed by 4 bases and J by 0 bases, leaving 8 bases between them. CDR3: CASSIQSSGNTIYF. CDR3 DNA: TGTGCCAGCAGCATACAGAGCTCTGGAAACACCATATATTTT. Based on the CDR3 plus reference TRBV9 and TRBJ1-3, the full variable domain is DSGVTQTPKHLITATGQRVTLRCSPRSGDLSVYWYQQSLDQGLQFLIQYYNGEERAKGNILERFSAQQFPDLHSELNLSSLELGDSALYFCASSIQSSGNTIYFGEGSWLTVV.

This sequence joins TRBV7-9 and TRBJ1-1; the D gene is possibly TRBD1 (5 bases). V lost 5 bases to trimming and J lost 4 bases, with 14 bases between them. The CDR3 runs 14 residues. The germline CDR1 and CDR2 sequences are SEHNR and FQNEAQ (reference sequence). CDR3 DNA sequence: TGTGCCAGCAGCCTCGACCCAGGGATCACTGAAGCTTTCTTT. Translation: CASSLDPGITEAFF.

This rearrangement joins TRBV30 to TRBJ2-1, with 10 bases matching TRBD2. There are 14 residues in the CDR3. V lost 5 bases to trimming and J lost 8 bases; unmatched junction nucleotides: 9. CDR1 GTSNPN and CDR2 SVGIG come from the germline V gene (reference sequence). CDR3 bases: TGTGCCTGGGATAGTCTAGCGGGAGTCCATGAGCAGTTCTTC. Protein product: CAWDSLAGVHEQFF.

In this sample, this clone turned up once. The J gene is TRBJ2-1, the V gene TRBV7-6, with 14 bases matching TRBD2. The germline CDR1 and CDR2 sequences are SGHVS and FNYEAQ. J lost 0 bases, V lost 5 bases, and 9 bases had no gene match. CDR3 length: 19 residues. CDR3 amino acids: CASSLGLAGVGSSYNEQFF. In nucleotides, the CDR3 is TGTGCCAGCAGCCTGGGACTAGCGGGAGTCGGAAGCTCCTACAATGAGCAGTTCTTC.